This T cell receptor beta chain was identified during a study of chemoradiotherapy in HPV16-positive cancers. Study at large: Candidate HPV-specific T-cell clones and common TCR motifs came from functional assays in a couple of HPV16-positive patients. Study-level points and caveats: HPV-specific T cells were functionally defined from only a couple of HPV16-positive patients.

As regards this clone: As yet, its antigen is unknown.

Samples were taken several times over chemoradiotherapy. This table comes from immunoSEQ multiplex PCR, and its TCRdb copy is limited to in-frame clones, with some not included. Here the sample spans over 15,000 clones, roughly 82% being singletons. This specimen consisted of blood, obtained from a patient who underwent chemoradiotherapy. This receptor was taken from a human donor with HPV-associated anogenital cancer.

For the CDR3, the DNA is TGCGCCAGCAGCCCCGGACAGGGAGTGCACGAGCAGTACTTC. Protein: CASSPGQGVHEQYF. V gene TRBV4-1 combines with J gene TRBJ2-7; 8 bases are a match to TRBD1. In germline, CDR1 is MGHRA, CDR2 YSYEKL. The CDR3 is 14 residues long. The V and J ends lost 4 bases and 5 bases, in that order; junction bases with no gene match: 7.